The next 10 T cell receptor beta chains were all read from a single sample in a study of T cell responses to AZD1222 COVID-19 vaccine. The assay was immunoSEQ multiplex PCR, and TCRdb's table has in-frame clones only and misses some. The sample holds over 150,000 clones, around nine tenths seen once. The specimen comprised peripheral blood, sampled on day 0 of AZD1222 vaccination. The receptors derive from an adult in good health.

J is TRBJ2-2 and V is TRBV5-1; possibly TRBD2 for D (5 bases). Germline loops: CDR1 SGHRS, CDR2 YFSETQ. The CDR3 extends over 16 amino acids. V was trimmed by 3 bases and J by 5 bases, leaving 17 bases between them. CDR3 sequence (DNA): TGCGCCAGCAGCTGGACCATCGGGGTAGGAACCGGGGAGCTGTTTTTT. Translated: CASSWTIGVGTGELFF.

The table lists this clone with a count of one. This sequence joins TRBV29-1 and TRBJ2-7, with 7 bases aligning to TRBD1. CDR1 and CDR2 from the germline V gene are SQVTM and ANQGSEA. This CDR3 region has 13 residues. V was pared by 5 bases and J by 2 bases, with 6 bases of the junction left unmatched. Here the CDR3 DNA reads TGCAGCGTTCGAGGGGGCCCTGCCTACGAGCAGTACTTC. This gives the protein CSVRGGPAYEQYF.

The genes are TRBV5-6 and TRBJ2-2; TRBD1 matches 10 bases. The CDR3 consists of 17 residues. Looked up from germline, CDR1 is SGHDT and CDR2 is YYEEEE. V shed 4 bases, J shed 1 base, and the junction held 7 bases outside the gene matches. The chain's CDR3 is CASSVRQGARNTGELFF. CDR3 DNA: TGTGCCAGCAGCGTGAGACAGGGGGCGCGGAACACCGGGGAGCTGTTTTTT. Full variable domain (remainder filled in from reference TRBV5-6 and TRBJ2-2): DAGVTQSPTHLIKTRGQQVTLRCSPKSGHDTVSWYQQALGQGPQFIFQYYEEEERQRGNFPDRFSGHQFPNYSSELNVNALLLGDSALYLCASSVRQGARNTGELFFGEGSRLTVL.

V is TRBV6-5 and J is TRBJ1-5; TRBD1 might be the D (6 bases). The CDR3 has 14 amino acids. Germline loops: CDR1 MNHEY, CDR2 SVGAGI. The ends were cut back, 5 bases at V and 0 bases at J, with 8 bases in the middle. The CDR3 bases are TGTGCCAGCAGTCAGGACAGTAGCAATCAGCCCCAGCATTTT. Translated: CASSQDSSNQPQHF.

This chain links TRBV18 with TRBJ2-5; D is uncertain. The CDR3 consists of 15 residues. Germline CDR1 and CDR2: KGHSH and LQKENI. V was cut by 2 bases and J by 5 bases, with 15 bases left in between. The CDR3 reads CASSPNEGHEETQYF. The DNA of the CDR3 is TGTGCCAGCTCACCAAACGAAGGGCATGAGGAGACCCAGTACTTC.

The V and J genes are TRBV6-5 and TRBJ1-2; D is uncertain. This CDR3 has 14 amino acids. Germline values: CDR1 MNHEY, CDR2 SVGAGI. The germline V and J ends were trimmed by 2 bases and 6 bases, with 13 bases remaining between them. CDR3 sequence: CASSYRAAADGYTF. DNA for the CDR3: TGTGCCAGCAGTTACAGGGCGGCGGCGGATGGCTACACCTTC.

The chain links TRBV3-1 (or the pseudogene TRBV3-2) to TRBJ2-7; 9 bases align to TRBD2. Trimming cost V 6 bases and J 0 bases; bases outside gene matches: 3. This CDR3 has 14 amino acids. The V gene's germline CDR1 is LGHDT and CDR2 YNNKEL (reference sequence). The CDR3 DNA follows: TGTGCCAGCAGTCGCGGGGGGGACTCCTACGAGCAGTACTTC. This translates into CASSRGGDSYEQYF.

This chain joins TRBV27 and TRBJ2-5; a possible D gene is TRBD2 (5 bases). V lost 4 bases, J lost 5 bases, and 14 bases lay in between. From germline, CDR1 is MNHEY and CDR2 SMNVEV (reference sequence). The length of the CDR3 is 14 residues. CDR3 coding DNA: TGTGCCAGCAGTTATGGCGGGCTAGGTGAGACCCAGTACTTC. This encodes CASSYGGLGETQYF.

J is TRBJ2-3 and V is TRBV28, with 8 bases aligning to TRBD1. From germline, CDR1 is MDHEN and CDR2 SYDVKM. The CDR3 spans 14 residues. J was trimmed by 7 bases and V by 3 bases; bases with no gene match: 6. The CDR3 DNA follows: TGTGCCAGCAGTTTTCACAGGGGGAAAAATACGCAGTATTTT. Translating it yields CASSFHRGKNTQYF.

The sample holds one count of this clone. J is TRBJ2-1 and V is TRBV5-1; 8 nucleotides align to TRBD2. CDR3 length: 14 residues. Germline V gene lookup returns CDR1 SGHRS and CDR2 YFSETQ. The ends lost 0 bases at V and 9 bases at J; junction bases unmatched: 5. Here the CDR3 reads CASSLASGLAEQFF. CDR3 DNA sequence: TGCGCCAGCAGCTTGGCCTCTGGACTAGCTGAGCAGTTCTTC.